These 3 T cell receptor beta chains were all obtained from the same sample, sequenced in a study of blood T cell repertoires in COVID-19 (dated by TCRdb to the early 2020s). Libraries were made using the immunoSEQ multiplex PCR assay. TCRdb holds this immuneACCESS table with in-frame rearrangements only. Some clones are missing; in checked studies, unresolved V genes explain under half, and the rest has no known cause. The sample contains some 31,000 clones, 90% to 95% of them found a single time. The top ten hold 9.5% to 15% of the sample. Sequencing input: peripheral blood. The source of these receptors is a human donor in a cohort sampled during active COVID-19.

For this clone: Mismatch with germline at one junction end may stem from a read error. The chain has TRBV30 and TRBJ2-7; the D gene is possibly TRBD1 (6 bases). Germline V gene sequence: CDR1 GTSNPN, CDR2 SVGIG (reference sequence). This CDR3 is 12 amino acids long. CDR3 nucleotide sequence: TGTGCCGGGAGACAGGACTCCTACGAGCAGTACTTC. This codes for CAGRQDSYEQYF.

The V and J genes are TRBV7-3 and TRBJ1-1; maybe TRBD1 (6 bases). Germline loops: CDR1 SGHTA, CDR2 FQGTGA. CDR3 length: 11 amino acids. The V gene lost 6 bases and the J gene lost 5 bases, with 7 bases spanning the gap. CDR3 bases: TGTGCCAGCAGAGGACAGACTGAAGCTTTCTTT. As protein: CASRGQTEAFF.

V and J are TRBV5-4 and TRBJ2-7, with 8 positions matching TRBD2. Trimming took 4 bases from V and 6 from J; bases not matched to a gene: 6. This CDR3 is 13 amino acids long. Germline values: CDR1 SGHNT, CDR2 YYREEE (reference sequence). The CDR3 protein is CASSLTGGREQYF. CDR3 DNA: TGTGCCAGCAGCCTGACGGGGGGGCGCGAGCAGTACTTC.